A selection of T cell receptor beta chains follows, all from one sample in a study of cytomegalovirus exposure and HLA in healthy donors. Profiled with immunoSEQ multiplex PCR; TCRdb holds only in-frame clones, not every one. The sample has 95,000 to 110,000 clones, around 77% seen once. The specimen sequenced was PBMCs. These receptors were taken from a young man in good health and CMV-seronegative. Both conserved end residues are part of each CDR3. The D gene is left open where the match is weak. Rows give clone size only sometimes, using once, few, many, or a class for an expanded clone.

cdr3_aa: CASSQEGWDNQFDEKLFF
cdr3_nt: TGCGCCAGCAGCCAAGAGGGGTGGGACAACCAATTCGATGAAAAACTGTTTTTT
d_call: .
v_call: TRBV4-1
clone_size: few
j_call: TRBJ1-4

cdr3_aa: CASSILSSYNSPLHF
cdr3_nt: TGTGCCAGCAGTATACTGAGCTCCTATAATTCACCCCTCCACTTT
d_call: .
v_call: TRBV6-5
clone_size: .
j_call: TRBJ1-6

cdr3_aa: CASSFWDSHTGELFF
cdr3_nt: TGTGCCAGCAGCTTCTGGGACTCACACACCGGGGAGCTGTTTTTT
d_call: .
v_call: TRBV7-9
clone_size: .
j_call: TRBJ2-2

cdr3_aa: CASSLAPGQKNTIYF
cdr3_nt: TGTGCCAGCAGCTTGGCCCCGGGACAGAAAAACACCATATATTTT
d_call: TRBD1
v_call: TRBV5-6
clone_size: .
j_call: TRBJ1-3

cdr3_aa: CASKRDRGYEQYF
cdr3_nt: TGCGCCAGCAAGAGGGACAGGGGATACGAGCAGTACTTC
d_call: TRBD1
v_call: TRBV5-1
clone_size: .
j_call: TRBJ2-7

cdr3_aa: CASSLREGGSAFF
cdr3_nt: TGTGCCAGCAGCTTAAGGGAGGGGGGGTCCGCTTTCTTT
d_call: .
v_call: TRBV7-3
clone_size: .
j_call: TRBJ1-1

cdr3_aa: CASSPGGRIPYGYTF
cdr3_nt: TGTGCCAGTAGTCCAGGGGGAAGGATTCCCTATGGCTACACCTTC
d_call: TRBD1
v_call: TRBV19
clone_size: .
j_call: TRBJ1-2

cdr3_aa: CASSEPGTKNSPLHF
cdr3_nt: TGTGCCAGCAGTGAACCGGGAACCAAAAATTCACCCCTCCACTTT
d_call: .
v_call: TRBV6-1
clone_size: .
j_call: TRBJ1-6

cdr3_aa: CASSASGAYNEQFF
cdr3_nt: TGTGCCAGTAGCGCAAGCGGGGCCTACAATGAGCAGTTCTTC
d_call: TRBD2
v_call: TRBV5-6
clone_size: once
j_call: TRBJ2-1

cdr3_aa: CASSPAGGLTYNEQFF
cdr3_nt: TGCGCCAGCAGCCCGGCGGGGGGACTGACCTACAATGAGCAGTTCTTC
d_call: TRBD2
v_call: TRBV5-1
clone_size: once
j_call: TRBJ2-1

cdr3_aa: CASSHRDYNEQFF
cdr3_nt: TGTGCCAGCAGCCACCGGGACTACAATGAGCAGTTCTTC
d_call: .
v_call: TRBV6-5
clone_size: .
j_call: TRBJ2-1

cdr3_aa: CASTPGGNSPLHF
cdr3_nt: TGTGCCAGCACCCCAGGGGGTAATTCACCCCTCCACTTT
d_call: TRBD1
v_call: TRBV6-5
clone_size: .
j_call: TRBJ1-6

cdr3_aa: CASSEEPGRSYEQYF
cdr3_nt: TGTGCCAGCAGTGAAGAGCCGGGAAGATCCTACGAGCAGTACTTC
d_call: .
v_call: TRBV6-1
clone_size: .
j_call: TRBJ2-7

cdr3_aa: CASSPGVEQYF
cdr3_nt: TGTGCCAGCAGCCCAGGGGTCGAGCAGTACTTC
d_call: .
v_call: TRBV11-2
clone_size: .
j_call: TRBJ2-7

cdr3_aa: CASSLGLAGAYTQYF
cdr3_nt: TGCGCCAGCAGCCTCGGACTAGCGGGGGCCTATACGCAGTATTTT
d_call: TRBD2
v_call: TRBV5-1
clone_size: .
j_call: TRBJ2-3

cdr3_aa: CASSFSGTTTNEKLFF
cdr3_nt: TGTGCCAGCAGCTTTTCCGGGACAACAACTAATGAAAAACTGTTTTTT
d_call: .
v_call: TRBV7-2
clone_size: .
j_call: TRBJ1-4

cdr3_aa: CASGGQGPNTEAFF
cdr3_nt: TGCGCCAGCGGGGGACAGGGTCCGAACACTGAAGCTTTCTTT
d_call: TRBD1
v_call: TRBV10-1
clone_size: few
j_call: TRBJ1-1

cdr3_aa: CASSIRDSQETQYF
cdr3_nt: TGTGCCAGCAGCATCCGGGACAGTCAAGAGACCCAGTACTTC
d_call: TRBD1
v_call: TRBV13
clone_size: .
j_call: TRBJ2-5

cdr3_aa: CASSEGQGSSGYTF
cdr3_nt: TGTGCCAGCAGCGAAGGACAGGGTTCGAGTGGCTACACCTTC
d_call: TRBD1
v_call: TRBV9
clone_size: few
j_call: TRBJ1-2

cdr3_aa: CASSFGYNEQFF
cdr3_nt: TGTGCCAGCAGCTTCGGTTACAATGAGCAGTTCTTC
d_call: .
v_call: TRBV7-2
clone_size: .
j_call: TRBJ2-1

cdr3_aa: CASSHRGPNEKLFF
cdr3_nt: TGTGCCAGCAGTCACAGGGGCCCAAATGAAAAACTGTTTTTT
d_call: TRBD1
v_call: TRBV6-1
clone_size: .
j_call: TRBJ1-4

cdr3_aa: CASSQTTGPASPLHF
cdr3_nt: TGTGCCAGCAGCCAGACGACAGGACCAGCCTCCCCCCTCCACTTT
d_call: .
v_call: TRBV4-2
clone_size: .
j_call: TRBJ1-6

cdr3_aa: CTSSQEADSNTEAFF
cdr3_nt: TGCACCAGCAGCCAAGAGGCGGACTCGAACACTGAAGCTTTCTTT
d_call: .
v_call: TRBV1
clone_size: few
j_call: TRBJ1-1

cdr3_aa: CASLDGRGEAFF
cdr3_nt: TGCGCCAGTCTCGATGGTAGGGGCGAAGCTTTCTTT
d_call: .
v_call: TRBV10-2
clone_size: few
j_call: TRBJ1-1

cdr3_aa: CASRRAENQPQHF
cdr3_nt: TGTGCCAGCAGGCGAGCGGAAAATCAGCCCCAGCATTTT
d_call: .
v_call: TRBV6-5
clone_size: .
j_call: TRBJ1-5

cdr3_aa: CASSPSGGASRETQYF
cdr3_nt: TGTGCCAGCAGTCCTAGCGGGGGGGCCTCTAGAGAGACCCAGTACTTC
d_call: TRBD2
v_call: TRBV7-9
clone_size: .
j_call: TRBJ2-5

cdr3_aa: CASSLGTTGIYGYTF
cdr3_nt: TGCGCCAGCAGCTTGGGTACCACAGGAATCTATGGCTACACCTTC
d_call: .
v_call: TRBV5-1
clone_size: .
j_call: TRBJ1-2

cdr3_aa: CASTTGGTDTQYF
cdr3_nt: TGTGCCAGCACCACGGGGGGAACAGATACGCAGTATTTT
d_call: TRBD2
v_call: TRBV28
clone_size: .
j_call: TRBJ2-3

cdr3_aa: CASSEGLAGEIPTDTQYF
cdr3_nt: TGTGCCAGCAGTGAAGGGCTAGCGGGGGAAATACCCACAGATACGCAGTATTTT
d_call: TRBD2
v_call: TRBV2
clone_size: .
j_call: TRBJ2-3

cdr3_aa: CASSESPDSEQFF
cdr3_nt: TGCGCCAGCAGTGAGTCTCCGGACTCTGAGCAGTTCTTC
d_call: .
v_call: TRBV10-1
clone_size: .
j_call: TRBJ2-1

cdr3_aa: CASRGVSNQPQHF
cdr3_nt: TGTGCCAGCCGGGGGGTTAGCAATCAGCCCCAGCATTTT
d_call: .
v_call: TRBV10-3
clone_size: few
j_call: TRBJ1-5

cdr3_aa: CASSGGGNQPQHF
cdr3_nt: TGTGCCAGCTCGGGAGGAGGCAATCAGCCCCAGCATTTT
d_call: .
v_call: TRBV6-5
clone_size: .
j_call: TRBJ1-5

cdr3_aa: CSVLGGSYEQYF
cdr3_nt: TGCAGCGTCCTGGGGGGCTCCTACGAGCAGTACTTC
d_call: .
v_call: TRBV29-1
clone_size: .
j_call: TRBJ2-7

cdr3_aa: CSAKQGDIQYF
cdr3_nt: TGCAGTGCTAAGCAGGGCGACATTCAGTACTTC
d_call: .
v_call: TRBV20-1
clone_size: .
j_call: TRBJ2-4

cdr3_aa: CASSFRGETQYF
cdr3_nt: TGTGCCAGCAGCTTTAGGGGTGAGACCCAGTACTTC
d_call: .
v_call: TRBV7-8
clone_size: .
j_call: TRBJ2-5

cdr3_aa: CSAERGNEQFF
cdr3_nt: TGCAGTGCGGAGCGGGGCAATGAGCAGTTCTTC
d_call: TRBD2
v_call: TRBV20-1
clone_size: .
j_call: TRBJ2-1

cdr3_aa: CASSRHSSGNTIYF
cdr3_nt: TGTGCCAGCAGCCGACACAGCTCTGGAAACACCATATATTTT
d_call: .
v_call: TRBV5-4
clone_size: .
j_call: TRBJ1-3

cdr3_aa: CASSTEGHVSEKLFF
cdr3_nt: TGTGCCAGCAGCACAGAGGGACACGTTAGCGAAAAACTGTTTTTT
d_call: .
v_call: TRBV9
clone_size: .
j_call: TRBJ1-4

cdr3_aa: CASSLVQGGEKLFF
cdr3_nt: TGTGCCAGCAGTTTAGTACAGGGCGGCGAAAAACTGTTTTTT
d_call: .
v_call: TRBV28
clone_size: .
j_call: TRBJ1-4

cdr3_aa: CASSLARGSPYEQYF
cdr3_nt: TGCGCCAGCAGCTTGGCCAGGGGGTCGCCCTACGAGCAGTACTTC
d_call: TRBD1
v_call: TRBV5-1
clone_size: few
j_call: TRBJ2-7

cdr3_aa: CASSHPGQGYNEQFF
cdr3_nt: TGCGCCAGCAGCCACCCGGGACAGGGCTACAATGAGCAGTTCTTC
d_call: TRBD1
v_call: TRBV4-1
clone_size: .
j_call: TRBJ2-1

cdr3_aa: CASSEAAGDTEAFF
cdr3_nt: TGTGCCAGCAGTGAAGCGGCGGGGGACACTGAAGCTTTCTTT
d_call: .
v_call: TRBV6-1
clone_size: .
j_call: TRBJ1-1

cdr3_aa: CASSPTGFREKLFF
cdr3_nt: TGTGCCAGCTCACCCACGGGGTTTCGTGAAAAACTGTTTTTT
d_call: .
v_call: TRBV18
clone_size: .
j_call: TRBJ1-4

cdr3_aa: CASSPGGGYYEQYF
cdr3_nt: TGCGCCAGCAGCCCCGGGGGGGGGTACTACGAGCAGTACTTC
d_call: TRBD2
v_call: TRBV5-1
clone_size: .
j_call: TRBJ2-7

cdr3_aa: CASSLGGAAGRETQYF
cdr3_nt: TGTGCCAGCAGCTTGGGCGGGGCCGCCGGTAGGGAGACCCAGTACTTC
d_call: .
v_call: TRBV5-4
clone_size: .
j_call: TRBJ2-5

cdr3_aa: CASSLQQGGSEQYF
cdr3_nt: TGTGCCAGCAGCTTGCAACAGGGTGGTAGCGAGCAGTACTTC
d_call: .
v_call: TRBV5-4
clone_size: .
j_call: TRBJ2-7

cdr3_aa: CATQGQGQWSYEQYF
cdr3_nt: TGTGCCACCCAGGGCCAGGGGCAGTGGAGCTACGAGCAGTACTTC
d_call: .
v_call: TRBV6-6
clone_size: .
j_call: TRBJ2-7

cdr3_aa: CASSLVRGQPVETEAFF
cdr3_nt: TGTGCCAGCAGCTTAGTCCGTGGACAGCCCGTGGAGACTGAAGCTTTCTTT
d_call: .
v_call: TRBV7-9
clone_size: .
j_call: TRBJ1-1

cdr3_aa: CASSNLPGQPDYGYTF
cdr3_nt: TGTGCCAGTAGTAATCTCCCGGGACAGCCCGACTATGGCTACACCTTC
d_call: TRBD1
v_call: TRBV19
clone_size: .
j_call: TRBJ1-2

cdr3_aa: CASSQGHLYEQYF
cdr3_nt: TGTGCCAGCAGCCAAGGACACCTCTACGAGCAGTACTTC
d_call: .
v_call: TRBV6-5
clone_size: few
j_call: TRBJ2-7

cdr3_aa: CASSPGTPSYEQYF
cdr3_nt: TGCGCCAGCAGCCCTGGGACACCCTCCTACGAGCAGTACTTC
d_call: .
v_call: TRBV5-1
clone_size: .
j_call: TRBJ2-7